The 10 T cell receptor beta chains listed next were all sequenced from one sample in a study of blood T cell repertoires in COVID-19. Assay: immunoSEQ multiplex PCR; the TCRdb copy retains only in-frame clones and omits some. Of about 330,000 clones listed, more than 90% are singletons. The sample consisted of PBMCs or T cells enriched from blood (not recorded which). All receptors derive from a woman under 40 who had recovered from COVID-19.

V usage is TRBV27 and J usage is TRBJ2-1; 7 bases are shared with TRBD2. The CDR3 has 15 amino acids. Germline V gives CDR1 MNHEY, CDR2 SMNVEV (reference sequence). The V segment lost 0 bases and the J segment 6 bases; nucleotides outside the gene matches: 5. As DNA, the CDR3 is TGTGCCAGCAGTTTATCCTCCAGCGGGATCAATGAGCAGTTCTTC. Protein sequence: CASSLSSSGINEQFF.

In DNA, the CDR3 is TGTGCCAGCAGCTTGTTTGCGGGAGAGGGCTACGAGCAGTACTTC. As protein: CASSLFAGEGYEQYF. This chain links TRBV5-4 with TRBJ2-7; 7 bases agree with TRBD2. Germline V gene lookup returns CDR1 SGHNT and CDR2 YYREEE (reference sequence). The CDR3 spans 15 residues. J gave up 3 bases and V 1 base, and 7 bases lay outside the gene matches. The entire variable domain, with the rest obtained from reference TRBV5-4 and TRBJ2-7, is as follows: ETGVTQSPTHLIKTRGQQVTLRCSSQSGHNTVSWYQQALGQGPQFIFQYYREEENGRGNFPPRFSGLQFPNYSSELNVNALELDDSALYLCASSLFAGEGYEQYFGPGTRLTVT.

The chain is built from TRBV28 and TRBJ1-5, with D possibly being TRBD1 (5 bases). Germline V CDR1 and CDR2: MDHEN, SYDVKM. The V end was cut by 6 bases, the J end by 7 bases, with 13 bases between. The CDR3 totals 13 residues. CDR3 bases: TGTGCCAGCAGAGGCGGGGGACCACAGCCCCAGCATTTT. This codes for CASRGGGPQPQHF.

CDR3 nucleotides: TGTGCCAGCTCGTCCGGGACAGAGGCTGAAGCTTTCTTT. Amino acid sequence: CASSSGTEAEAFF. The J gene is TRBJ1-1, the V gene TRBV18; the match to TRBD1 covers 7 bases. The CDR3 totals 13 residues. The V and J ends lost 6 bases and 6 bases, in that order; junction bases with no gene match: 7. Germline values: CDR1 KGHSH, CDR2 LQKENI.

This chain joins TRBV7-2 and TRBJ2-1; maybe TRBD1 (6 bases). The CDR3 loop spans 15 amino acids. V lost 4 bases and J lost 2, with 12 bases in between. Germline V CDR1 and CDR2: SGHTA, FQGNSA. The CDR3 DNA follows: TGTGCCAGCAGCTCGAGACAGGACCCCTACAATGAGCAGTTCTTC. Translated: CASSSRQDPYNEQFF.

This clone was recorded only once. V and J are TRBV4-3 and TRBJ1-1; no reliable D call. V was cut by 1 base and J by 7 bases, with 7 bases left in between. The CDR3 is 12 residues long. Germline assignment: CDR1 LGHNA and CDR2 YSLEER. Written as DNA, the CDR3 is TGCGCCAGCAGCCAAGGGCCTGGTGAAGCTTTCTTT. It encodes CASSQGPGEAFF.

V and J are TRBV10-3 and TRBJ2-1; D is uncertain. CDR1 is ENHRY, CDR2 SYGVKD, per germline. Trimming took off 2 bases at V and 9 bases at J, with 11 bases between the two ends. The CDR3 totals 13 residues. CDR3 in DNA: TGTGCCATCAGTGAGAGCGAGGTCTTTGAGCAGTTCTTC. Translated, it gives CAISESEVFEQFF.

The chain uses TRBV30 and TRBJ1-5; D uncertain. CDR3 length: 13 residues. Trimming took 2 bases from V and 2 from J, leaving 7 bases between them. Germline CDR1 GTSNPN, CDR2 SVGIG (reference sequence). CDR3 sequence reads: CAWSTHGNQPQHF. DNA for the CDR3: TGTGCCTGGAGTACACATGGCAATCAGCCCCAGCATTTT.

This chain joins TRBV28 and TRBJ1-2, with 7 bases fitting TRBD1. This CDR3 is built from 15 residues. Germline CDR1 and CDR2: MDHEN and SYDVKM. The V segment lost 10 bases and the J segment 2 bases; nucleotides outside the gene matches: 13. The CDR3 loop reads CATNSNRQGNYGYTF. The CDR3 bases are TGTGCCACCAACTCAAACAGACAGGGAAACTATGGCTACACCTTC.

The chain couples TRBV19 to TRBJ1-2; D is undetermined. Trimming took 5 bases from V and 3 from J, leaving 22 bases between them. Looked up from germline, CDR1 is LNHDA and CDR2 is SQIVND (reference sequence). This CDR3 spans 17 amino acids. In DNA form, the CDR3 reads TGTGCCAGTAGTGCGCGAGGGAGGCAGACCCTCGACTATGGCTACACCTTC. Its translation: CASSARGRQTLDYGYTF.